A single sample gave rise to the 18 T cell receptor beta chains below, sequenced in a study of blood T cell repertoires in COVID-19. The assay was immunoSEQ multiplex PCR, and TCRdb's table has in-frame clones only and misses some. Of nearly 250,000 clones listed, about 87% are singletons. Sequencing was performed on PBMCs or T cells enriched from blood (not recorded which). The receptors here all came from a man aged 50 to 60 who had been exposed to COVID-19.

The chain carries TRBV7-9 and TRBJ1-2; 9 nucleotides align to TRBD1. Unmatched junction bases numbered 6, after V lost 0 bases and J lost 4 bases. The germline gives CDR1 SEHNR, CDR2 FQNEAQ (reference sequence). The CDR3 totals 16 residues. Here the CDR3 reads CASSLANRGRSYGYTF. CDR3 in DNA: TGTGCCAGCAGCTTAGCCAACAGGGGGCGCAGCTATGGCTACACCTTC.

The chain carries TRBV28 and TRBJ2-7, with 10 positions matching TRBD1. The CDR3 spans 15 residues. The V gene's germline CDR1 is MDHEN and CDR2 SYDVKM. The V gene end was trimmed by 3 bases and the J gene end by 5 bases; junction bases not matched to a gene: 7. The CDR3 coding sequence is TGTGCCAGCAGTTTCTCCGACAGGGGGCTCGACGAGCAGTACGTC. Encoded protein: CASSFSDRGLDEQYV.

The chain is built from TRBV24-1 and TRBJ1-1; 10 bases map to TRBD1. The CDR3 sequence is 17 residues long. V lost 5 bases and J lost 3; bases outside the gene matches: 11. Germline V lookup: CDR1 KGHDR, CDR2 SFDVKD. The CDR3 nucleotides read TGTGCCACCAGTGGTGCAAGAGACAGGGGGCGAGACACTGAAGCTTTCTTT. Protein sequence: CATSGARDRGRDTEAFF.

The chain combines TRBV6-5 with TRBJ1-2; D possibly corresponds to TRBD1 (6 bases). This CDR3 is 13 amino acids long. Trimming shortened V by 2 bases and J by 4 bases, and 8 bases separated the two germline ends. Germline CDR1 MNHEY, CDR2 SVGAGI. CDR3 sequence (DNA): TGTGCCAGCAGTTACGGGACACCCTATGGCTACACCTTC. Translation gives CASSYGTPYGYTF.

This sequence joins TRBV18 and TRBJ1-5, with D perhaps matching TRBD1 (5 bases). V was pared by 5 bases and J by 5 bases, with 16 bases between. Germline V gives CDR1 KGHSH, CDR2 LQKENI. This CDR3 region has 15 residues. The CDR3 is CASSWAPQVDQPQHF. For the CDR3, the DNA is TGTGCCAGCTCATGGGCGCCACAGGTGGATCAGCCCCAGCATTTT. Drawing the rest from reference TRBV18 and TRBJ1-5, the complete variable domain is NAGVMQNPRHLVRRRGQEARLRCSPMKGHSHVYWYRQLPEEGLKFMVYLQKENIIDESGMPKERFSAEFPKEGPSILRIQQVVRGDSAAYFCASSWAPQVDQPQHFGDGTRLSIL.

The V and J genes are TRBV25-1 and TRBJ1-2, with 11 nucleotides matching TRBD1. Germline values: CDR1 MGHDK, CDR2 SYGVNS. The length of the CDR3 is 16 residues. After removal of 2 bases from V and 5 bases from J, the junction contained 7 bases not matched to a gene. Written as DNA, the CDR3 is TGTGCCAGCAGTGAAGAAAAAGGGACAGGGGGATATGGCTACACCTTC. This encodes CASSEEKGTGGYGYTF.

This chain uses TRBV6-5 with TRBJ2-1; 9 nucleotides line up with TRBD2. With V trimmed by 8 bases and J by 4 bases, 9 bases remained unmatched. Germline loops: CDR1 MNHEY, CDR2 SVGAGI. This CDR3 region has 15 residues. The chain's CDR3 is CASATTSGFYNEQFF. The CDR3, as DNA: TGTGCCAGCGCAACCACTAGCGGGTTTTACAATGAGCAGTTCTTC.

The chain recombines TRBV10-1 with TRBJ2-1; D is possibly TRBD1 (5 bases). Trimming shortened V by 4 bases and J by 7 bases, and 17 bases separated the two germline ends. Per the germline V gene, CDR1 is WNHNN and CDR2 is SYGVQD (reference sequence). This CDR3 comprises 15 residues. DNA of the CDR3: TGCGCCAGCAGTGCAAGGGGCGATTTTGGGAATGAGCAGTTCTTC. The encoded protein is CASSARGDFGNEQFF.

The chain combines TRBV24-1 with TRBJ2-7; 15 bases are a match to TRBD2. Germline V gives CDR1 KGHDR, CDR2 SFDVKD. Germline trimming cut 2 bases from V and 5 bases from J; bases unmatched to any gene: 6. The CDR3 is 17 residues long. The CDR3 DNA reads as TGTGCCACCAGTGATTGTGGACTAGCGGGAGGGTTCCACGAGCAGTACGTC. This sequence encodes CATSDCGLAGGFHEQYV.

This rearrangement joins TRBV13 to TRBJ2-3; D remains unclear. The CDR3 covers 13 residues. The germline CDR1 and CDR2 sequences are PRHDT and FYEKMQ (reference sequence). V lost 5 bases, J lost 1 base, and 7 bases lay in between. The CDR3 coding sequence is TGTGCCAGCAGCCGCTCGGGCACAGATACGCAGTATTTT. This translates into CASSRSGTDTQYF.

The J gene is TRBJ1-5, the V gene TRBV18; D not certain. Germline loops: CDR1 KGHSH, CDR2 LQKENI. The CDR3 length is 15 residues. Trimming pared 6 bases from V and 2 bases from J, leaving 14 bases between. The CDR3 here is CASSPAATGNQPQHF. Written as DNA, the CDR3 is TGTGCCAGCTCCCCTGCGGCAACCGGCAATCAGCCCCAGCATTTT.

The V gene is TRBV11-3, the J gene TRBJ2-1, with a tentative D call TRBD1 (5 bases). Germline V CDR1 and CDR2: SGHNT, YENEEA. The CDR3 consists of 12 residues. With 0 bases removed from V and 10 bases from J, the gap between germline ends came to 7 bases. The CDR3 spells CASSLDRTEQFF. CDR3 DNA sequence: TGTGCCAGCAGCTTAGACAGGACAGAGCAGTTCTTC.

This sequence joins TRBV11-2 and TRBJ1-1, with TRBD1 matching 7 bases. Germline V lookup: CDR1 SGHAT, CDR2 FQNNGV. The CDR3 consists of 16 residues. V lost 4 bases and J lost 1; bases outside the gene matches: 9. The CDR3 bases are TGTGCCAGCAGCTCCTACCGGGGACAGAAGAACACTGAAGCTTTCTTT. Amino acid sequence: CASSSYRGQKNTEAFF.

The CDR3: CASRGTGEDTEAFF. The CDR3 coding sequence is TGTGCCAGCAGGGGGACAGGGGAGGACACTGAAGCTTTCTTT. The gene calls are TRBV6-4 and TRBJ1-1, with 10 bases that match TRBD1. Losses at the gene ends were 6 bases for V and 3 bases for J; bases not matched to a gene: 4. The CDR3 sequence is 14 residues long. Germline V gene data show CDR1 as MRHNA and CDR2 as SNTAGT.

This clone has just one count. The V call is TRBV29-1, the J call TRBJ2-1; 9 nucleotides line up with TRBD2. With 3 bases clipped from V and 6 bases from J, the junction kept 6 bases outside the gene matches. The V gene's germline CDR1 is SQVTM and CDR2 ANQGSEA. This CDR3 has 14 residues. The CDR3 coding sequence is TGCAGCGTTGATTTCCGACTAGCGGTCAATGAGCAGTTCTTC. As protein: CSVDFRLAVNEQFF.

The chain joins TRBV6-5 to TRBJ1-2; D call uncertain. Trimming took off 1 base at V and 5 bases at J, with 14 bases between the two ends. Germline values: CDR1 MNHEY, CDR2 SVGAGI. The CDR3 covers 15 residues. CDR3 coding DNA: TGTGCCAGCAGTTACTTGGAAGGGAGTAGATATGGCTACACCTTC. This translates into CASSYLEGSRYGYTF.

The chain links TRBV18 to TRBJ2-7; a possible D gene is TRBD1 (5 bases). The ends were cut back, 5 bases at V and 4 bases at J, with 12 bases in the middle. Germline V gene data show CDR1 as KGHSH and CDR2 as LQKENI. The CDR3 is 13 residues long. CDR3 DNA: TGTGCCAGCTCAGAGACAGCGAATTACGAGCAGTACGTC. It encodes CASSETANYEQYV.

The V call is TRBV30, the J call TRBJ1-2; TRBD1 matches 10 bases. CDR1 and CDR2 (germline): GTSNPN, SVGIG (reference sequence). With 2 bases clipped from V and 2 bases from J, the junction kept 14 bases outside the gene matches. The CDR3 consists of 18 residues. CDR3 sequence reads: CAWSRAGQGGLRNYGYTF. CDR3 nucleotide sequence: TGTGCCTGGAGTCGAGCTGGACAGGGGGGTCTTAGGAACTATGGCTACACCTTC.